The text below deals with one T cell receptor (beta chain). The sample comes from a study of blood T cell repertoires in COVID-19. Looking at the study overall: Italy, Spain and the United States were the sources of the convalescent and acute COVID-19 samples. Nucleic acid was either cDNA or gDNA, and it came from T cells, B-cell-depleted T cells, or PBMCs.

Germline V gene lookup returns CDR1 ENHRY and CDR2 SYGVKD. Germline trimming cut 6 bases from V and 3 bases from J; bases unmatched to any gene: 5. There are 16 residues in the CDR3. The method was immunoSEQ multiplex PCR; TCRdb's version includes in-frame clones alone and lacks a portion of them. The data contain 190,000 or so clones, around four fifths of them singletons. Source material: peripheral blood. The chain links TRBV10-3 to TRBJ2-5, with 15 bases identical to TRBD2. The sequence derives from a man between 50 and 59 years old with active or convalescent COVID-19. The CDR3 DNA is TGTGCCATCAGGCCGGGACTAGCGGGGGGAGAAGAGACCCAGTACTTC. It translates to CAIRPGLAGGEETQYF.